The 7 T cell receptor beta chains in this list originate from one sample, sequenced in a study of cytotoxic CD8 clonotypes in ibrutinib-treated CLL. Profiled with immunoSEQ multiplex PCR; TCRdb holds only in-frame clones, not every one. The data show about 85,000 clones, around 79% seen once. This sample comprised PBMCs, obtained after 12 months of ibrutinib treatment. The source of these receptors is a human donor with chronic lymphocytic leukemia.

CDR3 in amino acids: CASSTIAAKSTDTQYF. Written as DNA, the CDR3 is TGTGCCAGCAGCACTATAGCGGCAAAAAGCACAGATACGCAGTATTTT. The chain recombines TRBV5-6 with TRBJ2-3; D is possibly TRBD2 (6 bases). The germline CDR1 and CDR2 sequences are SGHDT and YYEEEE. The V and J ends lost 4 bases and 0 bases respectively, with 15 bases between them. This CDR3 has 16 amino acids.

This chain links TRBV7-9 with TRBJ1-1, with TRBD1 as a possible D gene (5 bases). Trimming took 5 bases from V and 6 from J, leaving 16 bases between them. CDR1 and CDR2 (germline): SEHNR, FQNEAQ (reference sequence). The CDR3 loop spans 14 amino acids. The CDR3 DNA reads TGTGCCAGCAGCCCCCAGGGTCGGTTCGCTGAAGCTTTCTTT. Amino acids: CASSPQGRFAEAFF. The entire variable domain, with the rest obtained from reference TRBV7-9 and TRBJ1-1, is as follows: DTGVSQNPRHKITKRGQNVTFRCDPISEHNRLYWYRQTLGQGPEFLTYFQNEAQLEKSRLLSDRFSAERPKGSFSTLEIQRTEQGDSAMYLCASSPQGRFAEAFFGQGTRLTVV.

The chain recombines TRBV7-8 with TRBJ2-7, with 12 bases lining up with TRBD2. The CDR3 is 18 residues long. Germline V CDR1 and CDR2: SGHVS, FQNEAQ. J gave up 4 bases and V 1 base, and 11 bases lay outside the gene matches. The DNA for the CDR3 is TGTGCCAGCAGCTTAGGGGCTAGCGGGAGGGCCTCTCCTTACGAGCAGTACTTC. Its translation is CASSLGASGRASPYEQYF.

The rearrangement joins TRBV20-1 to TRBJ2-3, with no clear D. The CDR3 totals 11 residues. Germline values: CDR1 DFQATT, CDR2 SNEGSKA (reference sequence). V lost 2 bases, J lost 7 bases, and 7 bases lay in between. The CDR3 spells CSARQVNTQYF. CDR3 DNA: TGCAGTGCTAGACAGGTCAATACGCAGTATTTT.

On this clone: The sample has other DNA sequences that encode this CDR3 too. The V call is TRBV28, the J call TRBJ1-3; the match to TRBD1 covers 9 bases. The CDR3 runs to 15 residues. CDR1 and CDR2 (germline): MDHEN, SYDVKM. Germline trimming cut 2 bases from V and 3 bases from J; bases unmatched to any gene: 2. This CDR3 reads CASSLGTGSGNTIYF. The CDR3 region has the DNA TGTGCCAGCAGTTTAGGGACAGGGAGTGGAAACACCATATATTTT.

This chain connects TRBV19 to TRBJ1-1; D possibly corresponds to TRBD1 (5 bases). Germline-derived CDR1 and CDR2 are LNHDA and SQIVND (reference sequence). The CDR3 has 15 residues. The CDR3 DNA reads TGTGCTTCAGGCGGGGCGGACGATTTGAACACTGAAGCTTTCTTT. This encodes CASGGADDLNTEAFF.

CDR3 in DNA: TGTGCCAGCAGTTTCCTCGCGGGACCGGGGGGCGAGCAGTACTTC. Protein product: CASSFLAGPGGEQYF. This sequence joins TRBV27 and TRBJ2-7; 7 bases are a match to TRBD2. Germline CDR1 and CDR2: MNHEY and SMNVEV (reference sequence). The CDR3 loop spans 15 amino acids. With 3 bases clipped from V and 6 bases from J, the junction kept 11 bases outside the gene matches.